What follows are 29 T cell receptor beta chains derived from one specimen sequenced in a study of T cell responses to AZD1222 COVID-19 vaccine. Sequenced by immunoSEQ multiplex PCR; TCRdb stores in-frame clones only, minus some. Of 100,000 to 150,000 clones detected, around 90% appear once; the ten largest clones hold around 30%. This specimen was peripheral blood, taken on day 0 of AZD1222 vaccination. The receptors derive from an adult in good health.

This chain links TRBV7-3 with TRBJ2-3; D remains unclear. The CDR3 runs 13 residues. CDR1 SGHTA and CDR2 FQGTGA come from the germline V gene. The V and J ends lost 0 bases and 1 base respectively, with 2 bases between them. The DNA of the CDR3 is TGTGCCAGCAGCTTAACCGGCACAGATACGCAGTATTTT. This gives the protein CASSLTGTDTQYF.

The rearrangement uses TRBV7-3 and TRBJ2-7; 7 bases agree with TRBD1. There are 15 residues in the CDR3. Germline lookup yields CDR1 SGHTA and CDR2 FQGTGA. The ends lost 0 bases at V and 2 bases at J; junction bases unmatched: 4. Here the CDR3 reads CASSLTGGQAYEQYF. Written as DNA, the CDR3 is TGTGCCAGCAGCTTAACAGGCGGACAGGCCTACGAGCAGTACTTC.

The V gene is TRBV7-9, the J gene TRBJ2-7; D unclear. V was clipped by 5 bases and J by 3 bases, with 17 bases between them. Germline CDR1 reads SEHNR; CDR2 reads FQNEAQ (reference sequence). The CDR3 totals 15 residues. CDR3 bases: TGTGCCAGCAGCAGAACCTCGGAAACCCGCTACGAGCAGTACTTC. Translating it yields CASSRTSETRYEQYF.

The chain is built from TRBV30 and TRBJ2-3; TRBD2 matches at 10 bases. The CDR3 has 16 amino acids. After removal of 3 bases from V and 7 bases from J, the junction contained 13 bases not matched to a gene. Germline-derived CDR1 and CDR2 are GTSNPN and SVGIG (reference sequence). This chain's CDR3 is CAWRAPPAGGPNTQYF. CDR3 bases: TGTGCCTGGAGAGCCCCCCCAGCGGGAGGGCCAAATACGCAGTATTTT.

CDR3 sequence: CATSDGSGAEGETQYF. The DNA of the CDR3 is TGTGCCACCAGTGATGGGTCAGGGGCTGAGGGGGAGACCCAGTACTTC. V gene TRBV24-1 combines with J gene TRBJ2-5, with D perhaps matching TRBD1 (6 bases). The CDR3 is 16 residues long. Between the trimmed V and J ends, which lost 3 bases and 5 bases, there was a span of 18 bases. Per the germline V gene, CDR1 is KGHDR and CDR2 is SFDVKD.

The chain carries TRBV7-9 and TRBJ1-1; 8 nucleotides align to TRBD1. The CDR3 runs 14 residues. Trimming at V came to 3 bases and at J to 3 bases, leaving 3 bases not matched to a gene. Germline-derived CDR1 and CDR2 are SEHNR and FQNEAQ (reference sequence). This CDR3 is CASSFWTGYTEAFF. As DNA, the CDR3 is TGTGCCAGCAGCTTCTGGACAGGGTACACTGAAGCTTTCTTT.

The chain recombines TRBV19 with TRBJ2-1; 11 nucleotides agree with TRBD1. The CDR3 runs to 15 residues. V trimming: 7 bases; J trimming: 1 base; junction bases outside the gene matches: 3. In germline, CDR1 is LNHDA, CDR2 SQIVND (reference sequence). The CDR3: CASTGTGGSYNEQFF. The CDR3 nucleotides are TGTGCCAGTACCGGGACAGGGGGTTCCTACAATGAGCAGTTCTTC.

For the CDR3, the DNA is TGCGCCAGCAGCTTGGGAGACATCCCCCATGAAGCTTTCTTT. Translating gives CASSLGDIPHEAFF. This chain joins TRBV5-1 and TRBJ1-1; the D is unclear. V lost 0 bases and J 7 bases, leaving 13 bases between the germline ends. CDR3 length equals 14 residues. Germline V lookup: CDR1 SGHRS, CDR2 YFSETQ.

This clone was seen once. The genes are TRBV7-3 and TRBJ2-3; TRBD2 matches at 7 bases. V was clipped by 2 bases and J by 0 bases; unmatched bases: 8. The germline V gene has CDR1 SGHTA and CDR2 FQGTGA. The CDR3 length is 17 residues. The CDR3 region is CASSLGEGGISTDTQYF. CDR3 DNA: TGTGCCAGCAGCTTAGGGGAGGGCGGGATTAGCACAGATACGCAGTATTTT. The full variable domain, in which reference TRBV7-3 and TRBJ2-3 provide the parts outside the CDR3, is GAGVSQTPSNKVTEKGKYVELRCDPISGHTALYWYRQSLGQGPEFLIYFQGTGAADDSGLPNDRFFAVRPEGSVSTLKIQRTERGDSAVYLCASSLGEGGISTDTQYFGPGTRLTVL.

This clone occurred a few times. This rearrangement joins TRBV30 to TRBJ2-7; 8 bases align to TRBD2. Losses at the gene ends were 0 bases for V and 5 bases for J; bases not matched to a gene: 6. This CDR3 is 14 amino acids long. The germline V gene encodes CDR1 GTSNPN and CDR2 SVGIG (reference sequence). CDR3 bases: TGTGCCTGGAGTGTACGGGGGGGAGGAAACGAGCAGTACTTC. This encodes CAWSVRGGGNEQYF. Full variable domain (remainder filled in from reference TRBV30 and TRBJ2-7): SQTIHQWPATLVQPVGSPLSLECTVEGTSNPNLYWYRQAAGRGLQLLFYSVGIGQISSEVPQNLSASRPQDRQFILSSKKLLLSDSGFYLCAWSVRGGGNEQYFGPGTRLTVT.

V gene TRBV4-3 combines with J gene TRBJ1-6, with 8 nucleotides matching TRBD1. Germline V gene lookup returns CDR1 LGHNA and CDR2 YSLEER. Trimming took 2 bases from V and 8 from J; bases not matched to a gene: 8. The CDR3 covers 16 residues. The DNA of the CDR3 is TGCGCCAGCAGCCAAACATATGGACAGGGTTATTCACCCCTCCACTTT. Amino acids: CASSQTYGQGYSPLHF.

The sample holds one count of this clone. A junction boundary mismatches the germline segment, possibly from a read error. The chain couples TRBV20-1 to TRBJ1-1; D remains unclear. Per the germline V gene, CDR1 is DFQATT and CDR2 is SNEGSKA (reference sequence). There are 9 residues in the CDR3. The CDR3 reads CSARVTAEF. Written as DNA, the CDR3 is TGCAGTGCTAGAGTAACAGCAGAGTTT.

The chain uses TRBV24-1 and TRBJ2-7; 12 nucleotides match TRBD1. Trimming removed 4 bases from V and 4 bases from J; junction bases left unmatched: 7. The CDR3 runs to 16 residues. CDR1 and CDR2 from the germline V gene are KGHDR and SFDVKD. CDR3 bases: TGTGCCACCAGTGAGGATGGGACAGGGGGCGCGTACGAGCAGTACTTC. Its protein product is CATSEDGTGGAYEQYF.

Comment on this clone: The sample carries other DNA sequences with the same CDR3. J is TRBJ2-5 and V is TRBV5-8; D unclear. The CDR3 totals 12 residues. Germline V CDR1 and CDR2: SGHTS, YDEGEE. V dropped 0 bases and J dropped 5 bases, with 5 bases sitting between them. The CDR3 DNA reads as TGTGCCAGCAGCTTGGCGGTGGAGACCCAGTACTTC. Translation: CASSLAVETQYF.

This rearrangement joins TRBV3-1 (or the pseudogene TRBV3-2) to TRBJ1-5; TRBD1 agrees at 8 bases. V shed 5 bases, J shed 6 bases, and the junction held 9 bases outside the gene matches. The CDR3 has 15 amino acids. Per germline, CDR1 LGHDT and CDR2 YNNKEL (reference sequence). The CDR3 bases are TGTGCCAGCAGCAACCGACAGGGGAGAGGTCAGCCCCAGCATTTT. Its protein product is CASSNRQGRGQPQHF.

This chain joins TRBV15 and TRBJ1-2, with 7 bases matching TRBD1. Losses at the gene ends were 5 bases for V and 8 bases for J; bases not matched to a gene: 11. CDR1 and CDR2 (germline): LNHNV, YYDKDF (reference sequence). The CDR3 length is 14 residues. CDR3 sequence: CATSPGEGAPGYTF. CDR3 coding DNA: TGTGCCACCAGCCCCGGGGAGGGGGCGCCGGGCTACACCTTC.

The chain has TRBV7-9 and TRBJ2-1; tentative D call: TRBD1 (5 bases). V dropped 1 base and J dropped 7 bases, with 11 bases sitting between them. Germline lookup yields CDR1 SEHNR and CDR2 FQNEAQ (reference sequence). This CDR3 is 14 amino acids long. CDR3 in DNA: TGTGCCAGCAGCTTAGTAGGGGTTCGAAATGAGCAGTTCTTC. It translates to CASSLVGVRNEQFF. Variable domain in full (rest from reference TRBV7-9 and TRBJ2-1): DTGVSQNPRHKITKRGQNVTFRCDPISEHNRLYWYRQTLGQGPEFLTYFQNEAQLEKSRLLSDRFSAERPKGSFSTLEIQRTEQGDSAMYLCASSLVGVRNEQFFGPGTRLTVL.

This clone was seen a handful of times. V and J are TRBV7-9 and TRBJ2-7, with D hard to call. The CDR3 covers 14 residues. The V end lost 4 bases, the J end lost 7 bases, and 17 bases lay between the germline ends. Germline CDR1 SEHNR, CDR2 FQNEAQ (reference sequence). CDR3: CASSSPERPREQYF. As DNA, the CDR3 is TGTGCCAGCAGCTCCCCCGAGAGGCCTAGAGAGCAGTACTTC. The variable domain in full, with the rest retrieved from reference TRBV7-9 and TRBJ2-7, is DTGVSQNPRHKITKRGQNVTFRCDPISEHNRLYWYRQTLGQGPEFLTYFQNEAQLEKSRLLSDRFSAERPKGSFSTLEIQRTEQGDSAMYLCASSSPERPREQYFGPGTRLTVT.

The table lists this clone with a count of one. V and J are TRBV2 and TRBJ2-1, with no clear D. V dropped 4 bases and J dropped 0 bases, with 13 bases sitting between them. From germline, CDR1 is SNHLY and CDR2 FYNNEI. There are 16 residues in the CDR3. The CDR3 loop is CASSAHSILSYNEQFF. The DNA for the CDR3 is TGTGCCAGCAGTGCCCATTCAATCCTCTCCTACAATGAGCAGTTCTTC.

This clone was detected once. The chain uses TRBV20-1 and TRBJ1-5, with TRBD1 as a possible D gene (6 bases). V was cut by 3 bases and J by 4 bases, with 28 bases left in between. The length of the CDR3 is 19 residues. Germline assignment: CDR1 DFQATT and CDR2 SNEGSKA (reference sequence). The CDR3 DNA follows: TGCAGTGCTAGTAGAGGGTTAGGGGGGACACACTTAAATAATCAGCCCCAGCATTTT. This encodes CSASRGLGGTHLNNQPQHF.

The DNA for the CDR3 is TGTGCCAGCTCCCAGGAGTCTGGAAACACCATATATTTT. Its protein product is CASSQESGNTIYF. This chain joins TRBV18 and TRBJ1-3; D remains ambiguous. V lost 6 bases to trimming and J lost 1 base, with 7 bases between them. This CDR3 has 13 amino acids. Germline V gene data show CDR1 as KGHSH and CDR2 as LQKENI. The variable domain in full, with the rest retrieved from reference TRBV18 and TRBJ1-3, is NAGVMQNPRHLVRRRGQEARLRCSPMKGHSHVYWYRQLPEEGLKFMVYLQKENIIDESGMPKERFSAEFPKEGPSILRIQQVVRGDSAAYFCASSQESGNTIYFGEGSWLTVV.

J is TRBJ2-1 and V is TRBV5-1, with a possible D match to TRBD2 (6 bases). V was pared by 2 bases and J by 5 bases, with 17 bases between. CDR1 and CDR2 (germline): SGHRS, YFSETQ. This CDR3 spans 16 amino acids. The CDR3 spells CASSFSPGAYNNEQFF. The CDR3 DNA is TGCGCCAGCAGCTTTAGCCCGGGAGCGTATAACAATGAGCAGTTCTTC. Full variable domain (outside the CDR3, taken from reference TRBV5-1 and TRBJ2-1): KAGVTQTPRYLIKTRGQQVTLSCSPISGHRSVSWYQQTPGQGLQFLFEYFSETQRNKGNFPGRFSGRQFSNSRSEMNVSTLELGDSALYLCASSFSPGAYNNEQFFGPGTRLTVL.

CDR3 in amino acids: CASGWDRRNTEAFF. DNA for the CDR3: TGTGCTAGTGGGTGGGACAGGAGGAACACTGAAGCTTTCTTT. V gene TRBV12-5 combines with J gene TRBJ1-1; the match to TRBD1 covers 8 bases. Losses at the gene ends were 6 bases for V and 1 base for J; bases not matched to a gene: 4. The CDR3 has 14 amino acids. Germline CDR1 and CDR2: LGHNT and FRNRAP.

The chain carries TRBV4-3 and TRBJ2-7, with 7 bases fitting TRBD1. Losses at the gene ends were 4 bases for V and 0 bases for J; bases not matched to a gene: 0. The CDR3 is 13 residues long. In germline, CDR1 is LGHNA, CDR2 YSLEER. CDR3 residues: CASSRDSSYEQYF. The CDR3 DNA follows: TGCGCCAGCAGCCGGGACAGCTCCTACGAGCAGTACTTC.

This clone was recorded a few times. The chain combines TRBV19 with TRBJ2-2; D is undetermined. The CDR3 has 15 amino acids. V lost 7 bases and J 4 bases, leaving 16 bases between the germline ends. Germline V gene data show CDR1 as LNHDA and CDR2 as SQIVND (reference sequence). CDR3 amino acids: CASTETAFGTGELFF. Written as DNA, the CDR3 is TGTGCCAGTACGGAGACGGCCTTTGGCACCGGGGAGCTGTTTTTT. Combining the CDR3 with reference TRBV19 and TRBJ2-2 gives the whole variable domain DGGITQSPKYLFRKEGQNVTLSCEQNLNHDAMYWYRQDPGQGLRLIYYSQIVNDFQKGDIAEGYSVSREKKESFPLTVTSAQKNPTAFYLCASTETAFGTGELFFGEGSRLTVL.

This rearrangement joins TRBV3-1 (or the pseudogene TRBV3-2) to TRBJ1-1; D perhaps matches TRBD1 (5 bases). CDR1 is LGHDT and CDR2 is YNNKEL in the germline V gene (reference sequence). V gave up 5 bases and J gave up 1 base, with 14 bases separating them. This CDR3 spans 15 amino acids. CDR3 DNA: TGTGCCAGCAGCTATTCGACAGCCGGGAACACTGAAGCTTTCTTT. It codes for CASSYSTAGNTEAFF.

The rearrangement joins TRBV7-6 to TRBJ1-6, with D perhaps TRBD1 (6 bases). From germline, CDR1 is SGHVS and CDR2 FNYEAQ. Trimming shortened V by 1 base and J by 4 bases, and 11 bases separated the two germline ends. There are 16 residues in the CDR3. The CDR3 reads CASSLGQDLYNSPLHF. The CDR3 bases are TGTGCCAGCAGCTTAGGACAGGATCTTTATAATTCACCCCTCCACTTT.

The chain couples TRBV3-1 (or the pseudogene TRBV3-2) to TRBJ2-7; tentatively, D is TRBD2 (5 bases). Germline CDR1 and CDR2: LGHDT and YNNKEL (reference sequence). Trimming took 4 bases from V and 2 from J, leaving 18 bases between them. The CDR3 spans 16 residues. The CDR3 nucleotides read TGTGCCAGCAGCCCACTCCGAGCGGACCGTCCCTACGAGCAGTACTTC. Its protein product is CASSPLRADRPYEQYF.

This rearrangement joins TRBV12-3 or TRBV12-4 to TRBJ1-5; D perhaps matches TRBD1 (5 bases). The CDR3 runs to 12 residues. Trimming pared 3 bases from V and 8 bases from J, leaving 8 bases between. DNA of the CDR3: TGTGCCAGCAGTTTGGGGCTAGAGCCCCAGCATTTT. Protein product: CASSLGLEPQHF.